The 2 T cell receptor beta chains below were found in one sample sequenced in a study of T cell changes during pregnancy in multiple sclerosis. TCRdb's table, derived via immunoSEQ multiplex PCR, lists solely in-frame clones and lacks some. The sample gives tens of thousands of clones, about 90% of which show up once; roughly 5.2% is in the top ten. Sequencing was performed on peripheral blood, taken in the first trimester of pregnancy. These TCRs come from a female donor in good health, enrolled as a control in a pregnancy study.

The J gene is TRBJ2-3, the V gene TRBV2, with 7 bases matching TRBD2. The CDR3 loop spans 15 amino acids. The V gene end was trimmed by 3 bases and the J gene end by 2 bases; junction bases not matched to a gene: 5. Germline-derived CDR1 and CDR2 are SNHLY and FYNNEI. This chain's CDR3 is CASSDLAAFTDTQYF. CDR3 nucleotide sequence: TGTGCCAGCAGTGATCTAGCGGCCTTCACAGATACGCAGTATTTT. Full variable domain (outside the CDR3, taken from reference TRBV2 and TRBJ2-3): EPEVTQTPSHQVTQMGQEVILRCVPISNHLYFYWYRQILGQKVEFLVSFYNNEISEKSEIFDDQFSVERPDGSNFTLKIRSTKLEDSAMYFCASSDLAAFTDTQYFGPGTRLTVL.

V and J are TRBV5-6 and TRBJ1-1; D is ambiguous. CDR3 length: 14 residues. Germline-derived CDR1 and CDR2 are SGHDT and YYEEEE. V was cut by 0 bases and J by 1 base, with 7 bases left in between. Here the CDR3 DNA reads TGTGCCAGCAGCTTGGCGGCAGGGAACACTGAAGCTTTCTTT. It translates to CASSLAAGNTEAFF.